Listed here is a single T cell receptor (beta chain). Its matching antigen is unknown. Some clones are missing from TCRdb's copy, which holds only in-frame ones; the method was immunoSEQ multiplex PCR. The table records around 350,000 clones, around 86% of them present only once. Separation from the roughly 670-subject first cohort characterized the 120-subject validation cohort, to which the donors belonged. These data are taken from a study of cytomegalovirus exposure and HLA in healthy donors. Study observations and caveats: First-cohort TCR clusters were later found to tend to co-occur in the 120 or so validation repertoires. Most TCR sequences were uncommon, yet certain public TCRs appeared in many donors. Reports described diagnosis of cytomegalovirus status by the classifier as highly specific and sensitive.

V lost 2 bases, J lost 3 bases, and 17 bases lay in between. Germline values: CDR1 SGHAT, CDR2 FQNNGV. The CDR3 length is 17 residues. The J gene is TRBJ2-1, the V gene TRBV11-2; D possibly corresponds to TRBD2 (5 bases). The sequenced sample consisted of PBMCs. The TCR sequence derives from a woman between 18 and 29 years old in good health and CMV-seronegative. CDR3 in amino acids: CASSLNSLVNHYNEQFF. CDR3 DNA: TGTGCCAGCAGCTTAAACTCACTAGTCAACCACTACAATGAGCAGTTCTTC. The entire variable domain, with the rest obtained from reference TRBV11-2 and TRBJ2-1, is as follows: EAGVAQSPRYKIIEKRQSVAFWCNPISGHATLYWYQQILGQGPKLLIQFQNNGVVDDSQLPKDRFSAERLKGVDSTLKIQPAKLEDSAVYLCASSLNSLVNHYNEQFFGPGTRLTVL.